One and the same sample provided the 28 T cell receptor beta chains below, sequenced in a study of blood T cell repertoires in COVID-19 (dated by TCRdb to the early 2020s). Library prep was done by the immunoSEQ multiplex PCR assay. In its TCRdb copy, this immuneACCESS table keeps in-frame sequences only and misses some clones. Where compared with another copy, unresolved V genes explain less than half of these, and the others have no known cause. The sample profile shows around 220,000 clones; 80% to 85% of them were found once. 4.5% to 5.5% of the sample rests with the top ten. The specimen was peripheral blood. Source of these receptors: a human donor in a cohort sampled during active COVID-19.

This clone was counted ten times or more. The chain couples TRBV5-4 to TRBJ1-2; no clear D gene. Germline V CDR1 and CDR2: SGHNT, YYREEE (reference sequence). This CDR3 comprises 14 residues. Deletions cut 0 bases from V and 0 bases from J, with 6 bases between. The CDR3 region is CASSLGRTNYGYTF. The DNA of the CDR3 is TGTGCCAGCAGCTTGGGCAGGACTAACTATGGCTACACCTTC.

The chain combines TRBV7-3 with TRBJ2-1; a possible D gene is TRBD2 (5 bases). This CDR3 comprises 15 residues. V lost 2 bases to trimming and J lost 7 bases, with 15 bases between them. Looked up from germline, CDR1 is SGHTA and CDR2 is FQGTGA. Here the CDR3 reads CASSLGLPPLNEQFF. In DNA, the CDR3 is TGTGCCAGCAGCTTAGGACTCCCTCCCCTTAATGAGCAGTTCTTC. Full variable domain (remainder filled in from reference TRBV7-3 and TRBJ2-1): GAGVSQTPSNKVTEKGKYVELRCDPISGHTALYWYRQSLGQGPEFLIYFQGTGAADDSGLPNDRFFAVRPEGSVSTLKIQRTERGDSAVYLCASSLGLPPLNEQFFGPGTRLTVL.

The J gene is TRBJ2-3, the V gene TRBV5-1, with a tentative D call TRBD2 (5 bases). The CDR3 has 15 amino acids. V lost 0 bases, J lost 3 bases, and 11 bases lay in between. CDR1 and CDR2 (germline): SGHRS, YFSETQ. The CDR3 DNA reads as TGCGCCAGCAGCTTGGGATTGGGAGTGACAGATACGCAGTATTTT. Residues: CASSLGLGVTDTQYF.

This clone was seen just once. The CDR3 bases are TGCGCCAGCAGCCCTTTCCACCCCGGTTTAGATAATGAAAAACTGTTTTTT. Encoded protein: CASSPFHPGLDNEKLFF. The V call is TRBV4-1, the J call TRBJ1-4; no clear D gene. Germline V gene sequence: CDR1 MGHRA, CDR2 YSYEKL. There are 17 residues in the CDR3. V shed 4 bases and J shed 4 bases, with 19 bases lying between them.

The chain recombines TRBV7-8 with TRBJ1-5; 7 positions match TRBD1. The CDR3 loop spans 15 amino acids. Germline V CDR1 and CDR2: SGHVS, FQNEAQ. The trim removed 3 bases at V and 6 bases at J, leaving 8 bases unmatched. The CDR3 loop reads CASSLGDRVSQPQHF. In DNA form, the CDR3 reads TGTGCCAGCAGCTTGGGTGACAGGGTATCTCAGCCCCAGCATTTT.

The chain is built from TRBV28 and TRBJ1-1, with D possibly matching TRBD1 (5 bases). V lost 5 bases and J 11 bases, leaving 18 bases between the germline ends. This CDR3 region has 13 residues. CDR1 and CDR2 from the germline V gene are MDHEN and SYDVKM. The CDR3 DNA sequence: TGTGCCAGCAGTCAAAATGGGCCTCGGGGGGCTTTCTTT. It codes for CASSQNGPRGAFF.

The chain combines TRBV7-9 with TRBJ1-1, with a possible D match to TRBD1 (6 bases). The CDR3 contains 14 residues. The germline V gene has CDR1 SEHNR and CDR2 FQNEAQ (reference sequence). Deletions cut 5 bases from V and 4 bases from J, with 14 bases between. CDR3 sequence (DNA): TGTGCCAGCAGCGCGGTACAGGGTGGCACTGAAGCTTTCTTT. Amino acid sequence: CASSAVQGGTEAFF.

This chain connects TRBV5-6 to TRBJ1-6, with TRBD1 as a possible D gene (5 bases). The V end lost 0 bases, the J end lost 5 bases, and 15 bases lay between the germline ends. The CDR3 runs 17 residues. The germline gives CDR1 SGHDT, CDR2 YYEEEE. CDR3 in DNA: TGTGCCAGCAGCTTGGGACAGCCACAATGGGATAATTCACCCCTCCACTTT. This sequence encodes CASSLGQPQWDNSPLHF.

The V and J genes are TRBV30 and TRBJ1-4; possible D gene TRBD1, 6 bases. Germline V gene sequence: CDR1 GTSNPN, CDR2 SVGIG (reference sequence). V lost 7 bases to trimming and J lost 8 bases, with 17 bases between them. The CDR3 loop spans 13 amino acids. The CDR3: CASGALRKEKLFF. Written as DNA, the CDR3 is TGTGCCTCGGGGGCCCTGAGGAAAGAAAAACTGTTTTTT.

The CDR3 protein is CASSQDFLAINEQYF. The CDR3 DNA is TGCGCCAGCAGCCAAGATTTCCTAGCGATAAACGAGCAGTACTTC. This sequence joins TRBV4-3 and TRBJ2-7; possibly TRBD2 for D (6 bases). The germline V gene encodes CDR1 LGHNA and CDR2 YSLEER. The V gene lost 0 bases and the J gene lost 5 bases, with 14 bases spanning the gap. This CDR3 region has 15 residues.

In its sample, this clone was seen once. V usage is TRBV15 and J usage is TRBJ2-3; TRBD1 is a possible D gene (5 bases). Trimming removed 1 base from V and 1 base from J, with 15 bases in between. This CDR3 is built from 17 residues. Germline V CDR1 and CDR2: LNHNV, YYDKDF (reference sequence). CDR3 sequence reads: CATSRARGGPGTDTQYF. CDR3 DNA: TGTGCCACCAGCAGAGCTAGGGGCGGACCCGGCACAGATACGCAGTATTTT.

This clone has a handful of counts. This sequence joins TRBV4-3 and TRBJ2-2, with D uncertain. CDR1 is LGHNA and CDR2 is YSLEER in the germline V gene. This CDR3 has 15 residues. V was clipped by 1 base and J by 4 bases, with 10 bases between them. The CDR3 protein is CASSQGVLSTGELFF. The DNA for the CDR3 is TGCGCCAGCAGCCAAGGAGTCCTCTCCACCGGGGAGCTGTTTTTT.

Here the CDR3 reads CASSRGGDSHEQYF. The CDR3 bases are TGTGCCAGTAGCCGGGGAGGGGATTCCCACGAGCAGTACTTC. The chain combines TRBV19 with TRBJ2-7; 7 nucleotides agree with TRBD2. The CDR3 runs 14 residues. CDR1 is LNHDA and CDR2 is SQIVND in the germline V gene (reference sequence). V gave up 6 bases and J gave up 5 bases; unmatched junction bases: 10.

V usage is TRBV13 and J usage is TRBJ2-7, with 10 bases matching TRBD1. The CDR3 consists of 15 residues. V was pared by 1 base and J by 2 bases, with 2 bases of the junction left unmatched. Germline CDR1 PRHDT, CDR2 FYEKMQ (reference sequence). The CDR3 region has the DNA TGTGCCAGCAGCTTAGTAGGGACAGGGGCCTACGAGCAGTACTTC. Translated: CASSLVGTGAYEQYF.

Here the CDR3 reads CASSQDADTQYF. The CDR3 nucleotides read TGTGCCAGCAGCCAAGACGCAGATACGCAGTATTTT. The chain links TRBV14 to TRBJ2-3; no definite D call. The CDR3 covers 12 residues. V was pared by 0 bases and J by 4 bases, with 2 bases between. From germline, CDR1 is SGHDN and CDR2 FVKESK.

The V gene is TRBV18, the J gene TRBJ2-6; the match to TRBD1 covers 9 bases. The V and J ends lost 3 bases and 0 bases, in that order; junction bases with no gene match: 12. The germline V gene has CDR1 KGHSH and CDR2 LQKENI. The CDR3 extends over 20 amino acids. The CDR3, as DNA: TGTGCCAGCTCACCCCTGAGTCGGGGACAGGGAGCCTCTGGGGCCAACGTCCTGACTTTC. It yields the protein CASSPLSRGQGASGANVLTF.

J is TRBJ2-5 and V is TRBV28, with 9 nucleotides matching TRBD1. This CDR3 spans 15 amino acids. Germline loops: CDR1 MDHEN, CDR2 SYDVKM. Losses at the gene ends were 7 bases for V and 3 bases for J; bases not matched to a gene: 9. In nucleotides, the CDR3 is TGTGCCAGCACTAAAATCGGACAGGGGAAAGAGACCCAGTACTTC. It encodes CASTKIGQGKETQYF. The entire variable domain, with the rest obtained from reference TRBV28 and TRBJ2-5, is as follows: DVKVTQSSRYLVKRTGEKVFLECVQDMDHENMFWYRQDPGLGLRLIYFSYDVKMKEKGDIPEGYSVSREKKERFSLILESASTNQTSMYLCASTKIGQGKETQYFGPGTRLLVL.

The chain employs TRBV18 and TRBJ2-7, with TRBD1 as a possible D gene (5 bases). This CDR3 is 14 amino acids long. The V end lost 3 bases, the J end lost 2 bases, and 11 bases lay between the germline ends. CDR1 and CDR2 (germline): KGHSH, LQKENI. CDR3 sequence: CASSPLTGAYEQYF. Here the CDR3 DNA reads TGTGCCAGCTCACCTTTAACAGGAGCCTACGAGCAGTACTTC.

The chain recombines TRBV5-1 with TRBJ1-2, with 7 bases aligning to TRBD1. CDR1 is SGHRS, CDR2 YFSETQ, per germline. The CDR3 totals 14 residues. Trimming took 0 bases from V and 4 from J; bases not matched to a gene: 3. CDR3 residues: CASSLERQGYGYTF. CDR3 nucleotides: TGCGCCAGCAGCTTGGAAAGACAGGGCTATGGCTACACCTTC.

V and J are TRBV7-2 and TRBJ1-2; D call uncertain. With 1 base removed from V and 2 bases from J, the gap between germline ends came to 5 bases. CDR3 length: 13 amino acids. Germline assignment: CDR1 SGHTA and CDR2 FQGNSA. CDR3 DNA: TGTGCCAGCAGCTTAGACAAAAACTATGGCTACACCTTC. It yields the protein CASSLDKNYGYTF.

By share of the sample, this clone is medium-sized. This chain joins TRBV28 and TRBJ2-7; 8 bases map to TRBD1. After removal of 3 bases from V and 4 bases from J, the junction contained 14 bases not matched to a gene. CDR1 MDHEN and CDR2 SYDVKM come from the germline V gene. The length of the CDR3 is 17 residues. CDR3 sequence: CASSFPHLGTGYYEQYF. Here the CDR3 DNA reads TGTGCCAGCAGTTTCCCCCACCTCGGGACAGGATATTACGAGCAGTACTTC.

The J gene is TRBJ2-5, the V gene TRBV28; a weak D match, TRBD1 (6 bases). Trimming cost V 5 bases and J 5 bases, with 15 bases left between them. CDR1 MDHEN and CDR2 SYDVKM come from the germline V gene. This CDR3 region has 14 residues. CDR3: CASSLQGTSETQYF. The CDR3 DNA reads TGTGCCAGCAGTCTACAGGGAACCTCGGAGACCCAGTACTTC. Complete variable domain (other parts from reference TRBV28 and TRBJ2-5): DVKVTQSSRYLVKRTGEKVFLECVQDMDHENMFWYRQDPGLGLRLIYFSYDVKMKEKGDIPEGYSVSREKKERFSLILESASTNQTSMYLCASSLQGTSETQYFGPGTRLLVL.

This chain joins TRBV7-2 and TRBJ2-3; D call uncertain. The germline V gene has CDR1 SGHTA and CDR2 FQGNSA. The CDR3 consists of 15 residues. The V gene lost 2 bases and the J gene lost 2 bases, with 11 bases spanning the gap. DNA of the CDR3: TGTGCCAGCAGCTTACGGAAGAGGCCCACAGATACGCAGTATTTT. It codes for CASSLRKRPTDTQYF.

This clone was observed a handful of times. This chain joins TRBV28 and TRBJ2-7, with 10 bases lining up with TRBD1. J was trimmed by 4 bases and V by 6 bases; bases with no gene match: 12. Germline V CDR1 and CDR2: MDHEN, SYDVKM. This CDR3 region has 16 residues. CDR3 in DNA: TGTGCCAGCAGCAACAAACGGGACAGGGGTTCTTACGAGCAGTACTTC. It yields the protein CASSNKRDRGSYEQYF.

CDR3 loop: CASSASGTRNTEAFF. The CDR3 DNA sequence: TGTGCCAGCAGCGCCTCCGGGACACGGAACACTGAAGCTTTCTTT. The chain links TRBV9 to TRBJ1-1; a weak D match, TRBD1 (6 bases). The CDR3 contains 15 residues. From germline, CDR1 is SGDLS and CDR2 YYNGEE. Trimming pared 3 bases from V and 1 base from J, leaving 13 bases between. The whole variable domain, filled in from reference TRBV9 and TRBJ1-1, reads DSGVTQTPKHLITATGQRVTLRCSPRSGDLSVYWYQQSLDQGLQFLIQYYNGEERAKGNILERFSAQQFPDLHSELNLSSLELGDSALYFCASSASGTRNTEAFFGQGTRLTVV.

This clone appeared a single time. The sample carries other DNA sequences with the same CDR3. The chain has TRBV7-2 and TRBJ2-7; perhaps TRBD2 as D (6 bases). Germline CDR1 and CDR2: SGHTA and FQGNSA. Between the trimmed V and J ends, which lost 1 base and 3 bases, there was a span of 10 bases. The CDR3 has 14 residues. In nucleotides, the CDR3 is TGTGCCAGCAGCTTAGGCCTAGCGAGCTACGAGCAGTACTTC. Translated, it gives CASSLGLASYEQYF.

The rearrangement joins TRBV6-5 to TRBJ2-2; 7 nucleotides agree with TRBD2. Trimming at V came to 5 bases and at J to 2 bases, leaving 5 bases not matched to a gene. This CDR3 has 15 residues. Germline V CDR1 and CDR2: MNHEY, SVGAGI. The CDR3 DNA is TGTGCCAGCAGTAGACTAGCCCTTAACACCGGGGAGCTGTTTTTT. This sequence encodes CASSRLALNTGELFF.

V is TRBV5-6 and J is TRBJ1-3; perhaps TRBD1 as D (6 bases). The CDR3 is made up of 16 amino acids. V was trimmed by 0 bases and J by 4 bases, leaving 14 bases between them. Germline V gene data show CDR1 as SGHDT and CDR2 as YYEEEE. The CDR3 here is CASSLGGGAAGNTIYF. The DNA of the CDR3 is TGTGCCAGCAGCTTGGGCGGGGGCGCGGCGGGAAACACCATATATTTT.